This record concerns one T cell receptor beta chain sequence. The antigen it binds to is not known. No much larger clone exists at a distance of one base, and base qualities are not known. The CDR3 sequence holds 13 residues, the cysteine and phenylalanine included. Solely the CDR3 DNA is kept, with 39 bases framed from the first base. V and J lose 5 bases and 5 bases, and a span of 10 bases separates them. The germline V gene provides CDR1 MRHNA and CDR2 SNTAGT. TCRbeta CDR3 regions were amplified from genomic DNA by means of the immunoSEQ Assay, a bias-controlled multiplex PCR. The source study handled its data this way. The number of nucleated cells in each sample was estimated by amplification of reference gene primers within the assay. Sequence reads were collapsed and filtered to measure the absolute abundance of every unique TCRbeta CDR3 rearrangement. For each sample, productive Simpson clonality was calculated by taking the square root of Simpson's diversity index across productive rearrangements. TCRdb retrieved this table from immuneACCESS and kept in-frame rearrangements only. Not all clones are present; in checked studies, unresolved V genes account for under half, and no reason is known for the remainder. The V and J calls and clone size are taken from that table; D and trimming were inferred from the DNA. The sample has approximately 200,000 clones on record, roughly 88% of them singletons. Roughly 3.5% of the sample comes from the top ten.

This sample is drawn from a study of blood T cell repertoires in COVID-19 (dated by TCRdb to 2018 to 2020). Study-wide context: The collaborator samples originated in the United States, Italy and Spain and spanned the acute and convalescent phases of COVID-19. The prospective study material was composed of cDNA or gDNA derived from T cells, B-cell-depleted T cells, or PBMCs. Subjects who had been exposed to COVID-19, were actively infected with it, or had recovered from it provided the deeply sampled blood TCRbeta repertoires that made up the dataset. A freely available public database, intended as a resource for researchers studying the immune response to SARS-CoV-2, is where the repertoires were released. The samples were drawn from the first 160 participants of the ongoing ImmuneRACE study and from roughly 1,300 subjects provided by 6 global collaborators. Sample metadata almost always included a de-identified subject ID, COVID-19 status, age in years and sex. HLA class I and class II types, where available, came from metadata supplied by the sample provider rather than from assay-based typing.

The collaborating institutions used their own protocols to collect whole blood in K2EDTA tubes. For TCRbeta analysis, collaborators shipped samples in one of three forms: frozen whole blood, isolated PBMCs, or DNA extracted from either of those sample types. The study at large found these results: The quantity of clinical and demographic metadata differed by source and by participant and was supplied without curation.

Sequencing used peripheral blood. Here the chain combines TRBV6-4 and TRBJ2-1; there is no confident call for the D gene. The clonotype was recovered from a man in his sixties with acute or convalescent COVID-19. The DNA sequence reads TGTGCCAGCAGTAACACCCCAAACAATGAGCAGTTCTTC. Its coded protein is CASSNTPNNEQFF.